The next 9 T cell receptor beta chains were all read from a single sample in a study of cytomegalovirus exposure and HLA in healthy donors. The table came from immunoSEQ multiplex PCR; TCRdb's copy has only in-frame clones and leaves some out. This sample has about 280,000 clones, with about 86% found just once. The specimen was PBMCs. Receptor source: a woman aged 18 to 35 in good health and CMV-seronegative.

This clone was seen just once. The V and J genes are TRBV5-1 and TRBJ2-1; 12 bases align to TRBD1. The length of the CDR3 is 15 residues. V trimming: 5 bases; J trimming: 7 bases; junction bases outside the gene matches: 7. Germline assignment: CDR1 SGHRS and CDR2 YFSETQ. The CDR3 DNA follows: TGCGCCAGCAGGGGTTCGGGACAGGGGGCAAATGAGCAGTTCTTC. It translates to CASRGSGQGANEQFF. Based on the CDR3 plus reference TRBV5-1 and TRBJ2-1, the full variable domain is KAGVTQTPRYLIKTRGQQVTLSCSPISGHRSVSWYQQTPGQGLQFLFEYFSETQRNKGNFPGRFSGRQFSNSRSEMNVSTLELGDSALYLCASRGSGQGANEQFFGPGTRLTVL.

The gene calls are TRBV5-1 and TRBJ2-1, with 8 nucleotides matching TRBD1. In germline, CDR1 is SGHRS, CDR2 YFSETQ. The V gene end was trimmed by 2 bases and the J gene end by 5 bases; junction bases not matched to a gene: 6. This CDR3 contains 15 residues. The CDR3 DNA follows: TGCGCCAGCAGCTTTGGACAGGGTAGCCACAATGAGCAGTTCTTC. Amino acid sequence: CASSFGQGSHNEQFF.

The chain couples TRBV5-1 to TRBJ2-1; 9 nucleotides align to TRBD2. CDR1 is SGHRS and CDR2 is YFSETQ in the germline V gene. The CDR3 covers 14 residues. The V and J ends lost 4 bases and 7 bases, in that order; junction bases with no gene match: 6. In nucleotides, the CDR3 is TGCGCCAGCAGCAAGCGGGAGGTAGGAAATGAGCAGTTCTTC. Translation gives CASSKREVGNEQFF.

V and J are TRBV7-7 and TRBJ2-7; no firm D call. This CDR3 region has 12 residues. Germline V gene data show CDR1 as SSHAT and CDR2 as FNYEAQ (reference sequence). Trimming took off 4 bases at V and 4 bases at J, with 8 bases between the two ends. CDR3 coding DNA: TGTGCCAGCAGCTCGCCCGGGTACGAGCAGTACTTC. Translation gives CASSSPGYEQYF.

Ten or more counts support this clone. The chain has TRBV7-7 and TRBJ2-2; possible D gene TRBD2, 6 bases. Between the trimmed V and J ends, which lost 5 bases and 3 bases, there was a span of 10 bases. Germline loops: CDR1 SSHAT, CDR2 FNYEAQ (reference sequence). CDR3 length: 14 amino acids. CDR3 protein: CASSRETYTGELFF. The CDR3 DNA reads as TGTGCCAGCAGCCGGGAGACCTACACCGGGGAGCTGTTTTTT.

The chain links TRBV7-3 to TRBJ2-7; 9 positions agree with TRBD2. The CDR3 loop spans 18 amino acids. The ends lost 2 bases at V and 2 bases at J; junction bases unmatched: 13. Germline CDR1 is SGHTA and CDR2 is FQGTGA. CDR3 DNA sequence: TGTGCCAGCAGCTTATCCCTCGCTAGCGGGGTGGGGACCTACGAGCAGTACTTC. Translating it yields CASSLSLASGVGTYEQYF.

This clone was recorded once. V usage is TRBV18 and J usage is TRBJ1-1, with 7 bases that match TRBD1. Trimming cost V 3 bases and J 2 bases; bases outside gene matches: 6. The CDR3 totals 15 residues. Germline loops: CDR1 KGHSH, CDR2 LQKENI. CDR3 sequence reads: CASSPPTGINTEAFF. CDR3 bases: TGTGCCAGCTCACCGCCGACAGGGATTAACACTGAAGCTTTCTTT.

The chain carries TRBV7-6 and TRBJ1-1; D might be TRBD1 (5 bases). The CDR3 extends over 13 amino acids. Trimming took 6 bases from V and 6 from J, leaving 14 bases between them. CDR1 is SGHVS and CDR2 is FNYEAQ in the germline V gene. This CDR3 reads CASSGAGYPEAFF. In DNA form, the CDR3 reads TGTGCCAGCAGTGGGGCAGGGTATCCTGAAGCTTTCTTT.

CDR3 amino acids: CASRVGENTEAFF. CDR3 nucleotide sequence: TGTGCCAGCAGGGTGGGAGAGAACACTGAAGCTTTCTTT. V gene TRBV2 combines with J gene TRBJ1-1; D unclear. The CDR3 is 13 residues long. CDR1 is SNHLY, CDR2 FYNNEI, per germline. V shed 6 bases and J shed 1 base, with 9 bases lying between them.